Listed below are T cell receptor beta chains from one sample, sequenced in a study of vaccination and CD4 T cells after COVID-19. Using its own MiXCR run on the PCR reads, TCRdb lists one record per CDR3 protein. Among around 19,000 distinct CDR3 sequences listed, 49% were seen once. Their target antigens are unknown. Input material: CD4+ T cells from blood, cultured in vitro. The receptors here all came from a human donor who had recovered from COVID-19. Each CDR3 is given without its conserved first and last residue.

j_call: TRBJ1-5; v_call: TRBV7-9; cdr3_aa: ASSLNSQPQH
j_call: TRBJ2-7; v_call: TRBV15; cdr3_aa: ATSRDATGGRYEQY
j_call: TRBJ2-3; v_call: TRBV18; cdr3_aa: ASSPGGDTQY
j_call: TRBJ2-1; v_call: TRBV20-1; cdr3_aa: SARPTFTDRLGLL
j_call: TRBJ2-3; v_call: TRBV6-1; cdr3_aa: ASTATVLSTDTQY
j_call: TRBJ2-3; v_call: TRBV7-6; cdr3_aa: ASSLGGTTDTQY
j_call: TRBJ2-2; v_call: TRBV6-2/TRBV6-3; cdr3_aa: ASSRTGGYTGELF
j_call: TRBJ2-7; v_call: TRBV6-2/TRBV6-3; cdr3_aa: ASGATPYEQY
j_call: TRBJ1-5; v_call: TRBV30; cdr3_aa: AWNTNSNQPQH
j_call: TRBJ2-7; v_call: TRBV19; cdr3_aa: ASSPSRGTYEQY
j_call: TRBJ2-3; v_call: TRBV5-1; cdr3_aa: ASSPDQPGRTQY
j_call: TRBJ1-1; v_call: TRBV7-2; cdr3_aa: ASSLQGAWNTEAF
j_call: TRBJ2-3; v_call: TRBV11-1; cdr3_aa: ASSPPRRGDTDTQY
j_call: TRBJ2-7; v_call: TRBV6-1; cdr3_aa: ASTRGEGEQY
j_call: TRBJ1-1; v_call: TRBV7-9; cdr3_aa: ASSTATGLGTEAF
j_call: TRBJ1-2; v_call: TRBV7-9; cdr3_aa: ASSPEKGGDGYT
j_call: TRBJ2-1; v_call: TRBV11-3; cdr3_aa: ASSRRVAGGYNEQF
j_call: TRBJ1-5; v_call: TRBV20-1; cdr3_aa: SAQTGTGGQPQH
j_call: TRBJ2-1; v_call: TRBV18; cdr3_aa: ASSPLGGNYNEQF
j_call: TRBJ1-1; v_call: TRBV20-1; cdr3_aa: SARDIQGSTEAF
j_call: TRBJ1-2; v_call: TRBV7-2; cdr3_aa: ASSLAGGADYGYT
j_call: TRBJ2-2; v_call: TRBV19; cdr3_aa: ASSIRGAGGGELF
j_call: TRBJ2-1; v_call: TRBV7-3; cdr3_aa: ASSLGLNNEQF
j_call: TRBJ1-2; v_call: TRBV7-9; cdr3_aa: ASSLGRGEYGYT
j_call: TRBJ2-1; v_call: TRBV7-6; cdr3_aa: AGTTGLARYNEQF
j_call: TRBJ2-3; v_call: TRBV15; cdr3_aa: ATSRDGLDGQY
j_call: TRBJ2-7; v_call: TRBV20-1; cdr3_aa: SALAGPDEQY
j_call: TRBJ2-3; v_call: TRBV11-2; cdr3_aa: ASSRNLLAGVGDTQY
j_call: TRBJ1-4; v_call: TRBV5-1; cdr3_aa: ATRQSPSNEKLF
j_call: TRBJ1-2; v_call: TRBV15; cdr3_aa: ATSRDLSKGAYGYT
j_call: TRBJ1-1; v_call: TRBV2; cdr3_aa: ASRSRQGGTWAF
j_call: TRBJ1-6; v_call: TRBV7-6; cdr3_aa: ASSLRQGDSPLH
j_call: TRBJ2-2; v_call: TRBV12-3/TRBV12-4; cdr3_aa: ASRQGKGTGELF
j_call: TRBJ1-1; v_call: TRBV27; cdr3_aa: ASSLSGKGEAF
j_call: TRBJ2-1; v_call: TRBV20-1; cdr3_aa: SASQLAGPHNEQF
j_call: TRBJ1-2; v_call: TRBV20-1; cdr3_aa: SASIGRARGGYT
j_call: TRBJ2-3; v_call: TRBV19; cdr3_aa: ASSTPLRAGSTHTQY
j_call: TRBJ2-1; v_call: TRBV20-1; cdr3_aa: SARDRRGRDEQF
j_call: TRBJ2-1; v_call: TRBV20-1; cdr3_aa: SARRTSARNNEQF
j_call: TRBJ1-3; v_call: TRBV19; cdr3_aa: ASTGPVPSGNTIY
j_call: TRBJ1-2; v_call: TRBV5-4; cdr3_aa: ASSSPLGPGGGYT
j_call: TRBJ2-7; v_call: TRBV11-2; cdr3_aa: ASSPPGGTYEQY
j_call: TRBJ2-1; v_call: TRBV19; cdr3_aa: ASSPRGRGRDEQF
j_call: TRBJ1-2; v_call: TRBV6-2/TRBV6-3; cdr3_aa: ASSYWDNYGYT
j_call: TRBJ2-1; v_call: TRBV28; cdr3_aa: ASWTSVNEQF
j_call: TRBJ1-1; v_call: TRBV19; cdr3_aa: ASSVGYRAGGTEAF
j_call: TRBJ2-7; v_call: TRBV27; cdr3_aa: ASSLRGPAYEQY
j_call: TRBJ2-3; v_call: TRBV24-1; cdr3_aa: ATMGLSTDTQY
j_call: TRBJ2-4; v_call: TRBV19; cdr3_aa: ASRTHSAKNIQY
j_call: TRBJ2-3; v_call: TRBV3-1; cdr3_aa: ASSQDLSGGARDTQY
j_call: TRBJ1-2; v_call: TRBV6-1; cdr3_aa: ASRSRGEIRNYGYT
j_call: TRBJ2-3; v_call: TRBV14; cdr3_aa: ASSHRGPAGTDTQY
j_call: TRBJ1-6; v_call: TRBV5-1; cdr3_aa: ASSLGQRSYNSPLH
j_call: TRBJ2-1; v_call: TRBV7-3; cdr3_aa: ASSLTPTVGDNEQF
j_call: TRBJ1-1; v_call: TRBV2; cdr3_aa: ATWDRISEAF
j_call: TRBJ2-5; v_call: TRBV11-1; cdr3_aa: ASKDRLSGTQY
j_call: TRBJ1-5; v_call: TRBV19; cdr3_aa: ASSITTALSNQPQH
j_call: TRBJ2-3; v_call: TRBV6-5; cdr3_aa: ASSYSGQGRADTQY
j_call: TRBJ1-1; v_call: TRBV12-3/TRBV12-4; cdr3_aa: ASSLVSANTEAF
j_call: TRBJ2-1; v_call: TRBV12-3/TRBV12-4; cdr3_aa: ASSLAHDRGEIEQF